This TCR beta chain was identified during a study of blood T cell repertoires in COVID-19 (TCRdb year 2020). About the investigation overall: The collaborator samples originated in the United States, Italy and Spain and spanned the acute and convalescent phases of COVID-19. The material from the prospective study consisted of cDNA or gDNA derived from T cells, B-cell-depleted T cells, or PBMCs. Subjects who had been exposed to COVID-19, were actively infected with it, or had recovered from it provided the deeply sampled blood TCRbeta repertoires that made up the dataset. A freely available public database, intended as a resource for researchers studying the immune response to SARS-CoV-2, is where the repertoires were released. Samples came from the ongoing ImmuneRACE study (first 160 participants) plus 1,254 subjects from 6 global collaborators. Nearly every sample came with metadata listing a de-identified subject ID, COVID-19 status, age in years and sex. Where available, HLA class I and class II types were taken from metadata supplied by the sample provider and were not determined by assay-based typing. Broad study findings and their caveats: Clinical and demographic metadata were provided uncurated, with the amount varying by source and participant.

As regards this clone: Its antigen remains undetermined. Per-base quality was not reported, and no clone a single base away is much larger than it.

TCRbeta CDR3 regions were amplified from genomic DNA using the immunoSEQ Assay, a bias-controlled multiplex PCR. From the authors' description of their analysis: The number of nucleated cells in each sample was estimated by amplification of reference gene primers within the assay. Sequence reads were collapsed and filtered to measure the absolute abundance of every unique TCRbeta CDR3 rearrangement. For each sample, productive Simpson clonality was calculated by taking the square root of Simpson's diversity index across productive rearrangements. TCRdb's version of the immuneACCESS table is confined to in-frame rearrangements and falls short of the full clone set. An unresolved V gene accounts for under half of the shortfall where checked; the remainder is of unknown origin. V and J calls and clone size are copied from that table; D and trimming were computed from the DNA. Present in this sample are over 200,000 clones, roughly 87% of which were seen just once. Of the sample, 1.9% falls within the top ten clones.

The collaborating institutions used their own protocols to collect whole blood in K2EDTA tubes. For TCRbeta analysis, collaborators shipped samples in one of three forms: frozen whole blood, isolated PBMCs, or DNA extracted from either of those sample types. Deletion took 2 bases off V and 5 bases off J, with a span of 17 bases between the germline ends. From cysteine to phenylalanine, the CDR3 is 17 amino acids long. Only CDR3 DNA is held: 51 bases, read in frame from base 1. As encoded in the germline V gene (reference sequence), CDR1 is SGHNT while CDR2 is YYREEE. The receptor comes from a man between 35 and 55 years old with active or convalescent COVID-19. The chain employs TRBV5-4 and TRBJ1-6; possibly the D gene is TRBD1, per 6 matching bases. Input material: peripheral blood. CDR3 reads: CASSLPGALPNNSPLHF. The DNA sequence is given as TGTGCCAGCAGCTTACCAGGGGCCCTTCCAAATAATTCACCCCTCCACTTT.